Listed here are 15 T cell receptor beta chains from one sample, sequenced in a study of PD-1 blockade in classical Hodgkin lymphoma. Each patient relapsed following autologous stem cell transplantation, and prior brentuximab vedotin exposure differed. Produced via immunoSEQ multiplex PCR; TCRdb's table is partial and in-frame only. The sample carries about 100,000 clones, nearly 90% recorded once. The sample consisted of peripheral blood mononuclear cells (PBMCs), taken before the second cycle of nivolumab. Receptors originate from a human donor with classical Hodgkin lymphoma.

This clone appeared a few times. The chain combines TRBV2 with TRBJ1-3; D might be TRBD1 (5 bases). CDR3 length: 12 residues. Germline V gene sequence: CDR1 SNHLY, CDR2 FYNNEI. The V gene lost 11 bases and the J gene lost 1 base, with 9 bases spanning the gap. The CDR3, as DNA: TGTGCCTTCAAGGGGTCTGGAAACACCATATATTTT. It encodes CAFKGSGNTIYF.

V gene TRBV28 combines with J gene TRBJ1-5, with 8 bases identical to TRBD1. The CDR3 runs to 15 residues. Germline V gives CDR1 MDHEN, CDR2 SYDVKM. The trim removed 10 bases at V and 2 bases at J, leaving 10 bases unmatched. CDR3 sequence: CATQQGAMGNQPQHF. The CDR3 nucleotides read TGTGCCACCCAGCAGGGGGCTATGGGCAATCAGCCCCAGCATTTT.

This chain links TRBV2 with TRBJ2-7; 10 bases fit TRBD2. The CDR3 length is 15 residues. Germline-derived CDR1 and CDR2 are SNHLY and FYNNEI. Trimming took 4 bases from V and 3 from J; bases not matched to a gene: 6. CDR3 protein: CASSGLAGVIYEQYF. The CDR3 DNA reads as TGTGCCAGCAGTGGACTAGCGGGCGTTATCTACGAGCAGTACTTC.

On this clone: Other DNA sequences within the sample encode an identical CDR3. In DNA, the CDR3 is TGTGCCAGCAGCTTCGGGGGAAACACTGAAGCTTTCTTT. Encoded protein: CASSFGGNTEAFF. This chain links TRBV7-2 with TRBJ1-1; the D gene is possibly TRBD1 (5 bases). Germline CDR1 SGHTA, CDR2 FQGNSA. This CDR3 region has 13 residues. Deletions cut 3 bases from V and 2 bases from J, with 7 bases between.

The chain couples TRBV7-9 to TRBJ2-7; D ambiguous. The CDR3 totals 14 residues. V was cut by 4 bases and J by 2 bases, with 12 bases left in between. Germline values: CDR1 SEHNR, CDR2 FQNEAQ (reference sequence). The CDR3 reads CASSSDGPTYEQYF. The CDR3 DNA follows: TGTGCCAGCAGCTCGGACGGGCCCACCTACGAGCAGTACTTC.

The V gene is TRBV7-2, the J gene TRBJ2-6; no clear D. V lost 3 bases, J lost 2 bases, and 14 bases lay in between. The CDR3 consists of 17 residues. CDR1 and CDR2 (germline): SGHTA, FQGNSA. The chain's CDR3 is CASSFRARSTGANVLTF. DNA of the CDR3: TGTGCCAGCAGCTTTAGGGCCAGATCAACTGGGGCCAACGTCCTGACTTTC.

V gene TRBV28 combines with J gene TRBJ2-1; TRBD1 might be the D (6 bases). Trimming took 5 bases from V and 0 from J, leaving 14 bases between them. CDR3 length: 16 residues. CDR1 is MDHEN, CDR2 SYDVKM, per germline. The CDR3 DNA reads TGTGCCAGCAGTCTCATTACAGGGAGCTCCTACAATGAGCAGTTCTTC. It specifies CASSLITGSSYNEQFF.

This chain uses TRBV15 with TRBJ1-5; D remains unclear. V shed 0 bases and J shed 0 bases, with 9 bases lying between them. CDR1 is LNHNV, CDR2 YYDKDF, per germline (reference sequence). There are 16 residues in the CDR3. The CDR3 region has the DNA TGTGCCACCAGCAGAGATCCCGGAATTAGCAATCAGCCCCAGCATTTT. Its translation: CATSRDPGISNQPQHF. Together with reference TRBV15 and TRBJ1-5, the CDR3 gives the full variable domain: DAMVIQNPRYQVTQFGKPVTLSCSQTLNHNVMYWYQQKSSQAPKLLFHYYDKDFNNEADTPDNFQSRRPNTSFCFLDIRSPGLGDTAMYLCATSRDPGISNQPQHFGDGTRLSIL.

This clone was seen only a few times. The chain carries TRBV7-9 and TRBJ1-2, with TRBD1 matching over 7 bases. J was trimmed by 3 bases and V by 7 bases; bases with no gene match: 8. Germline V gene lookup returns CDR1 SEHNR and CDR2 FQNEAQ (reference sequence). The CDR3 is made up of 14 amino acids. The CDR3 DNA reads TGTGCCAGCAACCGAGGGGGCATCGACTATGGCTACACCTTC. Encoded protein: CASNRGGIDYGYTF.

V and J are TRBV14 and TRBJ2-6; no definite D call. CDR1 and CDR2 (germline): SGHDN, FVKESK. V lost 0 bases and J 5 bases, leaving 5 bases between the germline ends. The CDR3 extends over 14 amino acids. CDR3 DNA: TGTGCCAGCAGCCAAGAGTTGAGGGCCAACGTCCTGACTTTC. This gives the protein CASSQELRANVLTF.

This clone was recorded a few times. The CDR3 protein is CASQISTNEKLFF. The CDR3 DNA sequence: TGTGCCAGTCAGATTTCAACTAATGAAAAACTGTTTTTT. J is TRBJ1-4 and V is TRBV2; D gene unclear. CDR3 length: 13 amino acids. Germline V gene sequence: CDR1 SNHLY, CDR2 FYNNEI. V was trimmed by 9 bases and J by 0 bases, leaving 8 bases between them. The variable domain in full, completed from reference TRBV2 and TRBJ1-4, reads EPEVTQTPSHQVTQMGQEVILRCVPISNHLYFYWYRQILGQKVEFLVSFYNNEISEKSEIFDDQFSVERPDGSNFTLKIRSTKLEDSAMYFCASQISTNEKLFFGSGTQLSVL.

This rearrangement joins TRBV5-1 to TRBJ2-5; 11 nucleotides align to TRBD2. The CDR3 consists of 17 residues. V trimming: 1 base; J trimming: 7 bases; junction bases outside the gene matches: 12. Germline loops: CDR1 SGHRS, CDR2 YFSETQ. In DNA form, the CDR3 reads TGCGCCAGCAGCTTGACTAGCGGGAGTTCGGGGAATGGGACCCAGTACTTC. Residues: CASSLTSGSSGNGTQYF. Together with reference TRBV5-1 and TRBJ2-5, the CDR3 gives the full variable domain: KAGVTQTPRYLIKTRGQQVTLSCSPISGHRSVSWYQQTPGQGLQFLFEYFSETQRNKGNFPGRFSGRQFSNSRSEMNVSTLELGDSALYLCASSLTSGSSGNGTQYFGPGTRLLVL.

This chain joins TRBV11-2 and TRBJ1-1; D may be TRBD1 (5 bases). This CDR3 is 17 amino acids long. Germline CDR1 is SGHAT and CDR2 is FQNNGV. Trimming removed 2 bases at V and 6 bases at J, with 22 bases between. The CDR3 is CASSLPGKIGRGSEAFF. CDR3 in DNA: TGTGCCAGCAGCTTACCCGGTAAGATAGGACGGGGGTCTGAAGCTTTCTTT.

This chain connects TRBV5-1 to TRBJ2-1; D might be TRBD1 or TRBD2, each matching 5 bases. The germline CDR1 and CDR2 sequences are SGHRS and YFSETQ. The CDR3 has 14 residues. Trimming left V 0 bases short and J 4 bases short, with 8 bases between. The CDR3 reads CASSLGDPYNEQFF. CDR3 nucleotides: TGCGCCAGCAGCTTGGGGGACCCATACAATGAGCAGTTCTTC. The full variable domain, with the rest looked up from reference TRBV5-1 and TRBJ2-1, is KAGVTQTPRYLIKTRGQQVTLSCSPISGHRSVSWYQQTPGQGLQFLFEYFSETQRNKGNFPGRFSGRQFSNSRSEMNVSTLELGDSALYLCASSLGDPYNEQFFGPGTRLTVL.

The V call is TRBV9, the J call TRBJ1-3; no reliable D call. The germline V and J ends were trimmed by 0 bases and 6 bases, with 10 bases remaining between them. The CDR3 is made up of 14 amino acids. Germline CDR1 SGDLS, CDR2 YYNGEE. The CDR3 DNA follows: TGTGCCAGCAGCGTAGCGTTGGAGTTAAACACCATATATTTT. Translated, it gives CASSVALELNTIYF.